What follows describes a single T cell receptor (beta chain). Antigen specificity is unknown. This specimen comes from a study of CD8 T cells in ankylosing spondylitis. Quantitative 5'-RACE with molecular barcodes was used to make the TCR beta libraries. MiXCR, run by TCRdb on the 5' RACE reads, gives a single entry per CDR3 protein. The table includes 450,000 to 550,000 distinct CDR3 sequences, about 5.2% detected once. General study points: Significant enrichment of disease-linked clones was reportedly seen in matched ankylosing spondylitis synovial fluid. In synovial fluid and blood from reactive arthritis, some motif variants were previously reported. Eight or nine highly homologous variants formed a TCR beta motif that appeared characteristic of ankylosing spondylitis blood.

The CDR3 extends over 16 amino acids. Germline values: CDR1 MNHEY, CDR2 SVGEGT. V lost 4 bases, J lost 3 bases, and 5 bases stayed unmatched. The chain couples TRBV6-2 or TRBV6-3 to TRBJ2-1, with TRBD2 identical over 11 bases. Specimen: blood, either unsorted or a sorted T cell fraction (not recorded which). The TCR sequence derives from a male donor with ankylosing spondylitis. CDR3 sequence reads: CASSSQGLADYNEQFF. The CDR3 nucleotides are TGTGCCAGCAGTTCTCAGGGACTAGCGGACTACAATGAGCAGTTCTTC.